This TCR beta chain is from a study of blood T cell repertoires in COVID-19. Only in-frame clones appear in the TCRdb table, and some are missing; sequencing was by immunoSEQ multiplex PCR. The sample yields 50,000 to 65,000 clones, 85% to 90% seen once. Per the germline V gene, CDR1 is SGDLS and CDR2 is YYNGEE. The CDR3 extends over 15 amino acids. V was trimmed by 2 bases and J by 0 bases, leaving 9 bases between them. What was sequenced was peripheral blood. The origin of this receptor is a human donor in a cohort sampled during active COVID-19. The rearrangement uses TRBV9 and TRBJ1-3; D gene unclear. DNA for the CDR3: TGTGCCAGCAGCGTTGAGGTCCACTCTGGAAACACCATATATTTT. Translating gives CASSVEVHSGNTIYF.